One T cell receptor beta chain is described in this entry. The antigen remains undetermined. This sample was taken from a study of cytotoxic CD8 clonotypes in ibrutinib-treated CLL. Study-level information: Responses comprised about 24 partial and 2 complete; at median around six years, 14 remained remitted and roughly 12 progressed. Broader study findings: An increase in clonality occurred at ibrutinib response, followed by a return toward baseline at progression. Against age-matched healthy donors, baseline clonality ran higher and tracked circulating CD8+ T-cell counts.

Trimming cost V 0 bases and J 0 bases, with 5 bases left between them. Germline V gene sequence: CDR1 SGHAT, CDR2 FQDESV (reference sequence). CDR3 size: 14 residues. Depth targeted 1 in 200,000 to 1 in 1 million T cells, averaging approximately 10x coverage per clonotype. Measured with immunoSEQ multiplex PCR; TCRdb has only the in-frame clones, and not every one. The sample yields some 130,000 clones, approximately 85% seen once. The sequencing here drew on PBMCs, taken after 24 months of ibrutinib treatment. This clonotype was obtained from a human donor with chronic lymphocytic leukemia. The gene calls are TRBV11-1 and TRBJ1-1; D unresolved. The CDR3 protein is CASSLANMNTEAFF. CDR3 DNA sequence: TGTGCCAGCAGCTTAGCGAACATGAACACTGAAGCTTTCTTT.